These T cell receptor beta chains were read from a single sample in a study of shared clonotypes between healthy human individuals. Libraries were prepared by immunoSEQ multiplex PCR; TCRdb keeps only in-frame clonotypes and omits some of them. The sample gives approximately 1,000,000 clones, around 77% of which show up once; 0.89% is in the top ten. Sequences were obtained from memory CD4+ T cells from PBMCs. The receptors were sampled from a man aged 18 to 29 in good health. Some clones in this sample may be carry-over from other donors' samples. The CDR3 runs from the conserved cysteine through the conserved F or W. Each record gives: V gene, D gene, J gene, clone size, CDR3 protein, CDR3 DNA. A D gene is named only where the DNA matches it firmly. Where a row states a size, it is once, few, many or the class of an expanded clone; other rows omit it.

TRBV2	TRBD2	TRBJ2-7	NA	CASRRERFYEQYF	TGTGCCAGCAGGCGGGAGCGTTTCTACGAGCAGTACTTC
TRBV4-1	TRBD1	TRBJ1-5	NA	CASSQDWTGHQPQHF	TGCGCCAGCAGCCAAGATTGGACAGGGCATCAGCCCCAGCATTTT
TRBV7-3	NA	TRBJ2-1	NA	CASSLSPSRNEQFF	TGTGCCAGCAGCTTAAGCCCTAGCCGCAATGAGCAGTTCTTC
TRBV30	TRBD2	TRBJ2-7	once	CAWSVRSSGNVEQYF	TGTGCCTGGAGTGTACGGTCTAGCGGGAATGTAGAGCAGTACTTC
TRBV29-1	NA	TRBJ2-1	NA	CSVAVASEQFF	TGCAGCGTTGCGGTTGCGTCTGAGCAGTTCTTC
TRBV5-1	TRBD1	TRBJ2-2	once	CASSKQGAGGGELFF	TGCGCCAGCAGCAAACAGGGGGCCGGAGGCGGGGAGCTGTTTTTT
TRBV21-1	NA	TRBJ2-2	NA	CASSRGGSGELFF	TGTGCCAGCAGCAGAGGAGGGTCCGGGGAGCTGTTTTTT
TRBV19	TRBD1	TRBJ2-3	NA	CASSKRTGRNF	TGTGCCAGTAGTAAGAGGACAGGGAGGAATTTT
TRBV11-2	NA	TRBJ2-3	NA	CASSLSTDTQYF	TGTGCCAGCAGCTTATCCACAGATACGCAGTATTTT
TRBV18	TRBD1	TRBJ1-5	NA	CASSPWGTDSNQPQHF	TGTGCCAGCTCACCTTGGGGGACAGATAGCAATCAGCCCCAGCATTTT
TRBV30	NA	TRBJ2-7	NA	CAWPLPGPVVSGSQYF	TGTGCCTGGCCCCTTCCGGGACCTGTAGTATCCGGATCGCAGTACTTC
TRBV18	NA	TRBJ1-4	NA	CASSLGTVSGEEKLFF	TGTGCCAGCTCACTGGGGACGGTCTCGGGGGAAGAAAAACTGTTTTTT
TRBV15	NA	TRBJ1-5	NA	CATSRVPQGSNQPQHF	TGTGCCACCAGCAGAGTACCGCAGGGGAGCAATCAGCCCCAGCATTTT
TRBV19	TRBD1	TRBJ1-5	NA	CASRDREGQPQHF	TGTGCCAGTAGGGACAGGGAGGGTCAGCCCCAGCATTTT
TRBV2	NA	TRBJ2-5	NA	CASSYRVGGETQYF	TGTGCCAGCAGCTACAGGGTAGGGGGAGAGACCCAGTACTTC
TRBV11-3	NA	TRBJ1-4	NA	CASSGGATNEKLFF	TGTGCCAGCAGCGGTGGGGCAACTAATGAAAAACTGTTTTTT
TRBV6-1	NA	TRBJ2-7	NA	CASSEAPPREQYF	TGTGCCAGCAGTGAAGCCCCCCCTCGCGAGCAGTACTTC
TRBV7-2	NA	TRBJ1-5	NA	CASSGRINQPQHF	TGTGCCAGCAGCGGACGGATCAATCAGCCCCAGCATTTT
TRBV5-1	NA	TRBJ2-7	many	CATARGLVGVYEQYF	TGCGCCACCGCGAGAGGGTTAGTGGGCGTCTACGAGCAGTACTTC
TRBV6-5	TRBD1	TRBJ1-5	NA	CASSSSGGPNQPQHF	TGTGCCAGCAGTTCCTCAGGGGGCCCCAATCAGCCCCAGCATTTT
TRBV28	NA	TRBJ2-3	NA	CATTRGAGADTQYF	TGTGCCACCACCCGGGGGGCGGGAGCAGATACGCAGTATTTT
TRBV5-4	NA	TRBJ1-1	few	CASSLYPVNTEAFF	TGTGCCAGCAGCTTGTACCCGGTGAACACTGAAGCTTTCTTT
TRBV6-6	TRBD1	TRBJ1-2	NA	CASSRPEQGAVGGYTF	TGTGCCAGCAGTCGACCCGAACAGGGGGCGGTGGGTGGCTACACCTTC
TRBV7-6	TRBD1	TRBJ1-4	NA	CASSLGQGGSEKLFF	TGTGCCAGCAGCCTCGGACAGGGGGGCTCTGAAAAACTGTTTTTT
TRBV18	NA	TRBJ2-3	NA	CASRKTDTQYF	TGTGCCAGTCGGAAAACAGATACGCAGTATTTT
TRBV30	NA	TRBJ1-1	NA	CAWSTGNGPEAFF	TGTGCCTGGAGCACAGGGAATGGGCCTGAAGCTTTCTTT
TRBV18	NA	TRBJ1-5	NA	CASSPYWDQPQHF	TGTGCCAGCTCACCATATTGGGATCAGCCCCAGCATTTT
TRBV2	NA	TRBJ2-3	NA	CASYGRVSADTQYF	TGTGCCAGCTACGGACGGGTGTCAGCAGATACGCAGTATTTT
TRBV28	NA	TRBJ2-7	NA	CASSSRQGSSYEQYF	TGTGCCAGCAGCTCCCGCCAGGGGAGCTCCTACGAGCAGTACTTC
TRBV11-2	NA	TRBJ2-3	NA	CAIRGDGGPDVITDTQYF	TGTGCCATCAGAGGGGATGGAGGCCCTGACGTGATCACAGATACGCAGTATTTT
TRBV2	NA	TRBJ2-1	NA	CASSGFETPSSYNEQFF	TGTGCCAGCAGTGGATTTGAGACACCGAGCTCCTACAATGAGCAGTTCTTC
TRBV5-4	NA	TRBJ1-1	NA	CASRDQTAGGTEAFF	TGTGCCAGCAGAGACCAGACAGCCGGGGGGACTGAAGCTTTCTTT
TRBV7-9	TRBD2	TRBJ2-3	NA	CASSRTIGLGTDTQYF	TGTGCCAGCAGCCGCACGATAGGACTAGGCACAGATACGCAGTATTTT
TRBV5-1	NA	TRBJ2-4	NA	CASSLDPGSGRGIQYF	TGCGCCAGCAGCTTGGATCCGGGTTCGGGTCGCGGCATTCAGTACTTC
TRBV7-2	NA	TRBJ2-3	NA	CASSLSYGVDTQYF	TGTGCCAGCAGCTTGAGTTACGGGGTGGATACGCAGTATTTT
TRBV2	NA	TRBJ2-3	NA	CASSDGRHPYAQYF	TGTGCCAGCAGTGATGGCCGTCATCCCTATGCGCAGTATTTT
TRBV7-9	NA	TRBJ1-1	NA	CASSLGGIGTEAFF	TGTGCCAGCAGCTTAGGGGGTATTGGCACTGAAGCTTTCTTT